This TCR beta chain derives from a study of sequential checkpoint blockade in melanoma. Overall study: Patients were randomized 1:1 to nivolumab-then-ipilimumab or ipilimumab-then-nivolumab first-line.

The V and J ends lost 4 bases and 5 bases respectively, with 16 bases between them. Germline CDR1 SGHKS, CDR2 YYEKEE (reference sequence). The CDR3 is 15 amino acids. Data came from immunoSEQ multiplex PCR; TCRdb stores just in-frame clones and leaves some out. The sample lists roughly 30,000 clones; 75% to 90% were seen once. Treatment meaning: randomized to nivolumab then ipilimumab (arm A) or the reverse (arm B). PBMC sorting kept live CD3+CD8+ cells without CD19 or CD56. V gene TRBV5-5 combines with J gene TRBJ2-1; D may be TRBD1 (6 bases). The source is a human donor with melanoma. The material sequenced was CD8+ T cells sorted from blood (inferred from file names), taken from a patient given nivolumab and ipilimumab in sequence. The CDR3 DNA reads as TGTGCCAGCAGCCCCTCGGGCAGGGGCAACAATGAGCAGTTCTTC. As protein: CASSPSGRGNNEQFF.